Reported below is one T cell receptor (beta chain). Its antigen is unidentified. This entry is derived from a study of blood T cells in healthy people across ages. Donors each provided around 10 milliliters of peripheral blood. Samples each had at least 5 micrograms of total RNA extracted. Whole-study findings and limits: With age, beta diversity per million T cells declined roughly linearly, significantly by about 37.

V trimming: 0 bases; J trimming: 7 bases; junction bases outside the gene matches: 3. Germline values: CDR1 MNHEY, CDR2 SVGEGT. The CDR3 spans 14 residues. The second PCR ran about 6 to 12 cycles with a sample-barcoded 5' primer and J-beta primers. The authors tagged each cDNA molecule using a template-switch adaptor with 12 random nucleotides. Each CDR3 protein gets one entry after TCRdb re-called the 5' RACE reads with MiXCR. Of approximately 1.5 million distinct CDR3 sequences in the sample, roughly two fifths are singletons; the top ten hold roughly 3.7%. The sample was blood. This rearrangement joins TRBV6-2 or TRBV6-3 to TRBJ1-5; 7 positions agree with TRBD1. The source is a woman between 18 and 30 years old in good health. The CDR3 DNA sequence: TGTGCCAGCAGTTACTCGACAGGGCAACAGCCCCAGCATTTT. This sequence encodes CASSYSTGQQPQHF.